This T cell receptor beta chain was captured in a study of Tregs in tolerant kidney transplant recipients. Germline CDR1 reads KGHSH; CDR2 reads LQKENI. The length of the CDR3 is 16 residues. As for this clone: An end of the junction differs from the germline gene, which may be a read error.

Recipients received nonmyeloablative bone marrow transplants from related graft donors, with transient mixed chimerism. Data came from immunoSEQ multiplex PCR; TCRdb stores just in-frame clones and leaves some out. The sample lists tens of thousands of clones, roughly 93% occurring once. Sequenced material: CD4+ T cells from blood (PBMCs), taken 12 months after the transplant. The receptor's source is a human patient who received a combined kidney and bone marrow transplant. Some T cells may have originated in the graft donor. This chain connects TRBV18 to TRBJ1-4; D gene ambiguous. This CDR3 reads CASSPIFIGTNKKLFF. As DNA, the CDR3 is TGTGCCAGCTCACCAATTTTTATCGGCACTAATAAAAAACTGTTTTTT.